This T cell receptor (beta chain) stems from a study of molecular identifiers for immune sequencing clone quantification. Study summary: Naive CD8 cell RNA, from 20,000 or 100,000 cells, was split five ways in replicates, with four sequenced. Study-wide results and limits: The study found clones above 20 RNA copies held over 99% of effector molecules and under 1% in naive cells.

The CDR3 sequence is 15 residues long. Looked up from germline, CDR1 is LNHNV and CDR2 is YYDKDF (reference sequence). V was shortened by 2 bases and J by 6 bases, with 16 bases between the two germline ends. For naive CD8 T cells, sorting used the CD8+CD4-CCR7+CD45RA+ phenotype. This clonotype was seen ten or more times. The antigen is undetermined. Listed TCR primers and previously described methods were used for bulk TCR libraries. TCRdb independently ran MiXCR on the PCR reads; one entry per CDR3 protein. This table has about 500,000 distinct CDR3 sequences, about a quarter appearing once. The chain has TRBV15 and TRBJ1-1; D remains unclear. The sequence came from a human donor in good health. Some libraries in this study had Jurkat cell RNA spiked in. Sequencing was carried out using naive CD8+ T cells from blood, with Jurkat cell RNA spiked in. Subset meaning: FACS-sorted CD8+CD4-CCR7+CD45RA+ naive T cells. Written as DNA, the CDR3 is TGTGCCACCAGCAGAACTTTGGGGTCATCATCTGAAGCTTTCTTT. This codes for CATSRTLGSSSEAFF. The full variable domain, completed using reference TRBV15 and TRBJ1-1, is DAMVIQNPRYQVTQFGKPVTLSCSQTLNHNVMYWYQQKSSQAPKLLFHYYDKDFNNEADTPDNFQSRRPNTSFCFLDIRSPGLGDTAMYLCATSRTLGSSSEAFFGQGTRLTVV.